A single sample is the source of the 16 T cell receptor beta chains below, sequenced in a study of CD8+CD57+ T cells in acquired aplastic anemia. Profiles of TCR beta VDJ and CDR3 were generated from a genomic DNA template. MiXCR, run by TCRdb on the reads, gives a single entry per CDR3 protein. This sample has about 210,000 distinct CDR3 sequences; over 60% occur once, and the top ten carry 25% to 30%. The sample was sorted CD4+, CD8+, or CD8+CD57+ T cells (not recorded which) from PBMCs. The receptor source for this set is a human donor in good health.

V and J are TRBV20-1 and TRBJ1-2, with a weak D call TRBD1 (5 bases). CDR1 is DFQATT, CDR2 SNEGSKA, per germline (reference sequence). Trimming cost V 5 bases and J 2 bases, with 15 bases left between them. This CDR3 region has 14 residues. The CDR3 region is CSAAQELVNYGYTF. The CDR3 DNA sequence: TGCAGTGCTGCACAGGAATTGGTAAACTATGGCTACACCTTC.

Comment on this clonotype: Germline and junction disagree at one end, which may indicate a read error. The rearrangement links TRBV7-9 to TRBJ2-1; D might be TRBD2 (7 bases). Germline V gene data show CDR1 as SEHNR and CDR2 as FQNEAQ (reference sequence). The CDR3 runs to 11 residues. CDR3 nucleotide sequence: TGTGCCAGCAGTTTGGGGGCGGGGGAGTTTTTC. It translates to CASSLGAGEFF.

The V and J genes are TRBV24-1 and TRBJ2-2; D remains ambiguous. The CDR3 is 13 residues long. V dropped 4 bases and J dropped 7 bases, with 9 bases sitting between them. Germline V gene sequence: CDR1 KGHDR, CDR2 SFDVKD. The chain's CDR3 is CATSDRLVGELFF. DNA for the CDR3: TGTGCCACCAGTGACCGATTGGTCGGGGAGCTGTTTTTT.

DNA of the CDR3: TGTGCCAGCAGCCATAGCGGGAGGGTGGACACGCAGTATTTT. It translates to CASSHSGRVDTQYF. This chain links TRBV7-8 with TRBJ2-3; the match to TRBD2 covers 11 bases. Germline V CDR1 and CDR2: SGHVS, FQNEAQ. The CDR3 covers 14 residues. V gave up 5 bases and J gave up 9 bases; unmatched junction bases: 7.

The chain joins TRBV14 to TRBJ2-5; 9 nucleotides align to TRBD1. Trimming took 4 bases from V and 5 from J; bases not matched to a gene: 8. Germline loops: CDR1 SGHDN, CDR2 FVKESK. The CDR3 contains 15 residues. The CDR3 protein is CASSPGTGPPETQYF. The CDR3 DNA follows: TGTGCCAGCAGCCCCGGGACAGGGCCCCCGGAGACCCAGTACTTC.

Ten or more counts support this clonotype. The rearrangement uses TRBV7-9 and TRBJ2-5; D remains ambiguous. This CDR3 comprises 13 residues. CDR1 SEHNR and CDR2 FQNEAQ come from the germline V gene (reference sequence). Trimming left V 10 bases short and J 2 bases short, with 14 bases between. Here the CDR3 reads CAIRRWEQETQYF. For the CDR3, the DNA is TGTGCCATCAGACGTTGGGAACAAGAGACCCAGTACTTC.

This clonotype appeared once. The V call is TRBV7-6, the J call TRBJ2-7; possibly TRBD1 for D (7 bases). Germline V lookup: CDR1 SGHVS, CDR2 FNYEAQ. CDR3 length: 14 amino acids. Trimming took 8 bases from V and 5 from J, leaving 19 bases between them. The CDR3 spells CASQGDSLNDEQYF. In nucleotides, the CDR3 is TGTGCCAGCCAGGGGGACTCCTTGAACGACGAGCAGTACTTC.

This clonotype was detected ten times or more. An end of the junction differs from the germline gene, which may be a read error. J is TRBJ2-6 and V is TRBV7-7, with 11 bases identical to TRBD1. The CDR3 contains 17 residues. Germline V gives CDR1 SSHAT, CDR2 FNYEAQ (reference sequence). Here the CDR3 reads CASSSGQGAVGANVLTF. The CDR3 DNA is TGTGCTAGCAGCTCCGGACAGGGGGCTGTGGGGGCCAACGTCCTGACTTTC.

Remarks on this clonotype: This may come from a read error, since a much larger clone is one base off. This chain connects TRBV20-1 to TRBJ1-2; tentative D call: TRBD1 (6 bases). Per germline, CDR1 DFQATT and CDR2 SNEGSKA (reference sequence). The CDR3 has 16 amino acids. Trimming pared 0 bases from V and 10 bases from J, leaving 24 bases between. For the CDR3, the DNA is TGCAGTGCTAGAGAGTACAGGGAACTGAAGTCGAATGTCTACACCTTC. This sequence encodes CSAREYRELKSNVYTF.

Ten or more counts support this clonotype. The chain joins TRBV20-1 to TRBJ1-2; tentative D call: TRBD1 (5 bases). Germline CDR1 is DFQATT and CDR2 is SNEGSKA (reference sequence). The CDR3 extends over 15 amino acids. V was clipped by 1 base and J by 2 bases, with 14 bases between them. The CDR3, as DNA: TGCAGTGCTAGAGCCCACGAAGGGGTAAACTATGGCTACACCTTC. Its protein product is CSARAHEGVNYGYTF.

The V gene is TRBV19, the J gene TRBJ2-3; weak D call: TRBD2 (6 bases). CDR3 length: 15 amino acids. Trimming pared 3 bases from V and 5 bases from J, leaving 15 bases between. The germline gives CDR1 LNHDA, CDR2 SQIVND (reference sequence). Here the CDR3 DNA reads TGTGCCAGTAGTATTAATGGGCAGGGAGGAGATACGCAGTATTTT. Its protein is CASSINGQGGDTQYF.

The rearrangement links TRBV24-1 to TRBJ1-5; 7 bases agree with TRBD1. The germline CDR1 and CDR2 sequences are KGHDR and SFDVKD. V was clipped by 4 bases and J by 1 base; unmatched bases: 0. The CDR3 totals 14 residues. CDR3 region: CATSEGQSNQPQHF. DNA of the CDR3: TGTGCCACCAGTGAGGGACAGAGCAATCAGCCCCAGCATTTT.

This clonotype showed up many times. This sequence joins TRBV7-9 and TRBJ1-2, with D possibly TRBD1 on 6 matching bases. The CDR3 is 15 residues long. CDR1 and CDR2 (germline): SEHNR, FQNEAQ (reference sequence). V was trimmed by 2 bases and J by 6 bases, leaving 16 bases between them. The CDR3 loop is CASSLYDRSDNGYTF. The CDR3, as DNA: TGTGCCAGCAGCTTATACGACAGGTCGGATAATGGCTACACCTTC.

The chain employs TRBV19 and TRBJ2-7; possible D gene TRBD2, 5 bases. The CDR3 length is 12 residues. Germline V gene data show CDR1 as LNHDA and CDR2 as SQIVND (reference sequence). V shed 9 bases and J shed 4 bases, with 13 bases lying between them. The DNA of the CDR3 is TGTGCCAGCACCGGACTCGGATACGAGCAGTACTTC. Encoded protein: CASTGLGYEQYF. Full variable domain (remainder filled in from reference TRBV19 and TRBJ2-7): DGGITQSPKYLFRKEGQNVTLSCEQNLNHDAMYWYRQDPGQGLRLIYYSQIVNDFQKGDIAEGYSVSREKKESFPLTVTSAQKNPTAFYLCASTGLGYEQYFGPGTRLTVT.

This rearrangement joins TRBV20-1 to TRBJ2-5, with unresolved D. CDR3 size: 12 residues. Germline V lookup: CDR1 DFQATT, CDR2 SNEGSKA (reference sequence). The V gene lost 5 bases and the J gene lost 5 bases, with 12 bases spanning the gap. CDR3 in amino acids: CSARAVVETQYF. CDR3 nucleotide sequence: TGCAGTGCTCGGGCCGTGGTGGAGACCCAGTACTTC.

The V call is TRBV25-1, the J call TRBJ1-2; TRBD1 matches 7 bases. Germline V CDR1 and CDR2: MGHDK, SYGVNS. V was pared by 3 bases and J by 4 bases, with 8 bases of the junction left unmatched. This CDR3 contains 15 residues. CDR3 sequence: CASSDVQGPLYGYTF. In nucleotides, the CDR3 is TGTGCCAGCAGTGATGTACAGGGGCCGCTCTATGGCTACACCTTC.